The rows below give T cell receptor beta chains drawn from one sample of a study of shared T cell receptors in the human thymus. The assay was immunoSEQ multiplex PCR, and TCRdb's table has in-frame clones only and misses some. The table lists about 660,000 clones, roughly 90% of them singletons. This sample was shared with a second study, whose subject was human thymus T cells.

Source material: thymocytes. Receptors were obtained from a boy under two years old with a congenital heart defect. CDR3s include the opening cysteine and the closing phenylalanine or tryptophan. Fields, in order: CDR3 protein, CDR3 DNA, clone size, D gene, J gene, V gene. D genes are given only for firm matches. Size tells how often a clone was seen (once, few, many) or the class of an expanded clone, and some rows leave it out.

CDR3aa: CASSIIGSGTEAFF
CDR3nt: TGTGCCAGTAGTATCATAGGGAGTGGAACTGAAGCTTTCTTT
abundance: NA
d_gene: NA
j_gene: TRBJ1-1
v_gene: TRBV19

CDR3aa: CASSEAGANEQFF
CDR3nt: TGTGCCAGCAGTGAAGCGGGGGCCAATGAGCAGTTCTTC
abundance: NA
d_gene: NA
j_gene: TRBJ2-1
v_gene: TRBV25-1

CDR3aa: CASSPTLERVYNEQFF
CDR3nt: TGCGCCAGCAGCCCGACCCTGGAGCGGGTTTACAATGAGCAGTTCTTC
abundance: NA
d_gene: NA
j_gene: TRBJ2-1
v_gene: TRBV4-1

CDR3aa: CASSCFEGSSYNEQFF
CDR3nt: TGTGCCAGCAGCTGCTTTGAGGGCAGCTCCTACAATGAGCAGTTCTTC
abundance: NA
d_gene: NA
j_gene: TRBJ2-1
v_gene: TRBV5-4

CDR3aa: CASSVANLAGGVDNEQFF
CDR3nt: TGTGCCAGCAGCGTAGCTAACTTAGCGGGAGGGGTCGACAATGAGCAGTTCTTC
abundance: NA
d_gene: TRBD2
j_gene: TRBJ2-1
v_gene: TRBV9

CDR3aa: CAWSPLSNSYNEQFF
CDR3nt: TGTGCCTGGAGCCCCCTTAGTAACTCCTACAATGAGCAGTTCTTC
abundance: NA
d_gene: NA
j_gene: TRBJ2-1
v_gene: TRBV30

CDR3aa: CSVQTGTARPYNEQFF
CDR3nt: TGCAGCGTGCAAACCGGGACTGCAAGGCCCTACAATGAGCAGTTCTTC
abundance: NA
d_gene: NA
j_gene: TRBJ2-1
v_gene: TRBV29-1

CDR3aa: CASSPPGVAETQYF
CDR3nt: TGTGCCAGCAGCCCACCTGGGGTAGCGGAGACCCAGTACTTC
abundance: NA
d_gene: NA
j_gene: TRBJ2-5
v_gene: TRBV4-2

CDR3aa: CASRDRDYEQYF
CDR3nt: TGTGCCAGCAGGGACAGAGACTACGAGCAGTACTTC
abundance: NA
d_gene: NA
j_gene: TRBJ2-7
v_gene: TRBV27

CDR3aa: CASSQEPGVETQYF
CDR3nt: TGTGCCAGCAGCCAAGAGCCAGGGGTGGAGACCCAGTACTTC
abundance: NA
d_gene: NA
j_gene: TRBJ2-5
v_gene: TRBV14

CDR3aa: CASSLPGLADTQYF
CDR3nt: TGCGCCAGCAGCTTACCGGGACTAGCAGATACGCAGTATTTT
abundance: NA
d_gene: TRBD2
j_gene: TRBJ2-3
v_gene: TRBV5-1

CDR3aa: CASDRQGQETQYF
CDR3nt: TGTGCCAGTGACCGACAGGGCCAAGAGACCCAGTACTTC
abundance: NA
d_gene: TRBD1
j_gene: TRBJ2-5
v_gene: TRBV6-1

CDR3aa: CASSLVNARRLQGIEQFF
CDR3nt: TGTGCCAGCAGCTTGGTCAACGCCCGCCGGTTACAGGGGATAGAGCAGTTCTTC
abundance: NA
d_gene: TRBD1
j_gene: TRBJ2-1
v_gene: TRBV5-6

CDR3aa: CASSVGQAYEQYF
CDR3nt: TGTGCCAGCAGCGTCGGACAGGCCTACGAGCAGTACTTC
abundance: NA
d_gene: TRBD1
j_gene: TRBJ2-7
v_gene: TRBV11-3

CDR3aa: CASSPQDRGPNQPQHF
CDR3nt: TGTGCCAGTAGTCCCCAGGACAGGGGGCCCAATCAGCCCCAGCATTTT
abundance: NA
d_gene: TRBD1
j_gene: TRBJ1-5
v_gene: TRBV19

CDR3aa: CASSPEGDRVHEQFF
CDR3nt: TGTGCCAGCAGCCCAGAGGGGGACAGGGTCCATGAGCAGTTCTTC
abundance: NA
d_gene: TRBD1
j_gene: TRBJ2-1
v_gene: TRBV14

CDR3aa: CATSSGTVEQYF
CDR3nt: TGTGCCACCAGCAGCGGGACTGTCGAGCAGTACTTC
abundance: NA
d_gene: NA
j_gene: TRBJ2-7
v_gene: TRBV15

CDR3aa: CASSYLQGNTEAFF
CDR3nt: TGTGCCAGCAGTTACCTACAGGGGAACACTGAAGCTTTCTTT
abundance: NA
d_gene: NA
j_gene: TRBJ1-1
v_gene: TRBV13

CDR3aa: CASSFLDRVSGNTIYF
CDR3nt: TGTGCCAGCAGTTTTTTGGACAGGGTCTCTGGAAACACCATATATTTT
abundance: NA
d_gene: TRBD1
j_gene: TRBJ1-3
v_gene: TRBV28

CDR3aa: CASRLEPPPNEKLFF
CDR3nt: TGTGCCAGCAGACTAGAACCCCCACCTAATGAAAAACTGTTTTTT
abundance: NA
d_gene: NA
j_gene: TRBJ1-4
v_gene: TRBV4-2

CDR3aa: CASSQPGQGGEKLFF
CDR3nt: TGTGCCAGCAGCCAACCGGGACAGGGGGGTGAAAAACTGTTTTTT
abundance: NA
d_gene: TRBD1
j_gene: TRBJ1-4
v_gene: TRBV7-9

CDR3aa: CASSQGTGDPNQPQHF
CDR3nt: TGTGCCAGCAGCCAAGGGACAGGGGATCCCAATCAGCCCCAGCATTTT
abundance: once
d_gene: TRBD1
j_gene: TRBJ1-5
v_gene: TRBV28

CDR3aa: CASSRTITGSNQPQHF
CDR3nt: TGTGCCAGCAGCCGCACCATAACAGGTAGCAATCAGCCCCAGCATTTT
abundance: NA
d_gene: NA
j_gene: TRBJ1-5
v_gene: TRBV2

CDR3aa: CASSLFGPRASQPQHF
CDR3nt: TGTGCCAGCAGCTTGTTCGGACCGCGGGCTTCTCAGCCCCAGCATTTT
abundance: NA
d_gene: NA
j_gene: TRBJ1-5
v_gene: TRBV7-2

CDR3aa: CAIRYPRGADEKLFF
CDR3nt: TGTGCCATCAGGTATCCTCGGGGGGCGGATGAAAAACTGTTTTTT
abundance: NA
d_gene: NA
j_gene: TRBJ1-4
v_gene: TRBV10-3

CDR3aa: CASSLQREAYNEQFF
CDR3nt: TGTGCCAGCAGTTTACAGCGGGAAGCCTACAATGAGCAGTTCTTC
abundance: NA
d_gene: TRBD2
j_gene: TRBJ2-1
v_gene: TRBV28

CDR3aa: CASSQALIPLTSGRGNEQFF
CDR3nt: TGTGCCAGCAGCCAAGCCCTTATACCCTTAACTAGCGGGAGAGGAAATGAGCAGTTCTTC
abundance: NA
d_gene: TRBD2
j_gene: TRBJ2-1
v_gene: TRBV4-2

CDR3aa: CASSLDPPSLTGERGYTF
CDR3nt: TGTGCCAGCAGCTTAGACCCACCATCGTTGACAGGGGAGAGGGGCTACACCTTC
abundance: once
d_gene: TRBD1
j_gene: TRBJ1-2
v_gene: TRBV11-2

CDR3aa: CASSDLAGGRNEQFF
CDR3nt: TGTGCCAGCAGTGACCTGGCGGGAGGCCGAAATGAGCAGTTCTTC
abundance: NA
d_gene: TRBD2
j_gene: TRBJ2-1
v_gene: TRBV2

CDR3aa: CASGLVPLLQGSNQPQHF
CDR3nt: TGTGCTAGTGGTTTGGTACCCCTCCTACAGGGCAGCAATCAGCCCCAGCATTTT
abundance: NA
d_gene: NA
j_gene: TRBJ1-5
v_gene: TRBV12-5

CDR3aa: CATSRGRLAASHNEQFF
CDR3nt: TGTGCCACCAGCAGAGGTCGCTTAGCCGCCTCCCACAATGAGCAGTTCTTC
abundance: NA
d_gene: NA
j_gene: TRBJ2-1
v_gene: TRBV15

CDR3aa: CASSQNATGDEQFF
CDR3nt: TGCGCCAGCAGCCAGAACGCGACAGGGGATGAGCAGTTCTTC
abundance: NA
d_gene: TRBD1
j_gene: TRBJ2-1
v_gene: TRBV4-3

CDR3aa: CASSQDGHQGWDEQYF
CDR3nt: TGTGCCAGCAGCCAAGATGGCCATCAGGGTTGGGACGAGCAGTACTTC
abundance: NA
d_gene: NA
j_gene: TRBJ2-7
v_gene: TRBV4-2

CDR3aa: CASSQGTAGYYQETQYF
CDR3nt: TGTGCCAGCAGCCAAGGAACAGCGGGCTATTACCAAGAGACCCAGTACTTC
abundance: NA
d_gene: NA
j_gene: TRBJ2-5
v_gene: TRBV4-2

CDR3aa: CASSPILAGGGGDTQYF
CDR3nt: TGTGCCAGCAGCCCAATTCTAGCGGGAGGAGGAGGGGATACGCAGTATTTT
abundance: NA
d_gene: TRBD2
j_gene: TRBJ2-3
v_gene: TRBV2

CDR3aa: CASSPHRGNSQVITGELFF
CDR3nt: TGTGCCAGCTCACCACACAGGGGAAATTCCCAGGTCATCACCGGGGAGCTGTTTTTT
abundance: NA
d_gene: TRBD1
j_gene: TRBJ2-2
v_gene: TRBV18

CDR3aa: CASSLVAGVNTEAFF
CDR3nt: TGTGCCAGCAGTTTGGTTGCCGGGGTGAACACTGAAGCTTTCTTT
abundance: NA
d_gene: NA
j_gene: TRBJ1-1
v_gene: TRBV28

CDR3aa: CASSLKRGQGYSGNTIYF
CDR3nt: TGTGCCAGCAGCTTAAAAAGGGGACAGGGTTACTCTGGAAACACCATATATTTT
abundance: NA
d_gene: TRBD1
j_gene: TRBJ1-3
v_gene: TRBV11-2

CDR3aa: CASSQGDALGARRHGYTF
CDR3nt: TGTGCCAGCAGCCAAGGAGATGCTTTAGGAGCCCGGCGCCATGGCTACACCTTC
abundance: NA
d_gene: NA
j_gene: TRBJ1-2
v_gene: TRBV14

CDR3aa: CSARIGNGYTF
CDR3nt: TGCAGTGCTAGGATCGGGAATGGCTACACCTTC
abundance: NA
d_gene: NA
j_gene: TRBJ1-2
v_gene: TRBV20-1

CDR3aa: CASGKGAKETQYF
CDR3nt: TGTGCCAGCGGAAAGGGGGCGAAAGAGACCCAGTACTTC
abundance: NA
d_gene: TRBD1
j_gene: TRBJ2-5
v_gene: TRBV5-8

CDR3aa: CASSPGLRGGYTF
CDR3nt: TGTGCCAGCAGCCCGGGCCTCAGGGGTGGCTACACCTTC
abundance: NA
d_gene: NA
j_gene: TRBJ1-2
v_gene: TRBV5-8

CDR3aa: CASSALGQGRNTEAFF
CDR3nt: TGTGCCAGCAGCGCCCTCGGACAGGGAAGGAACACTGAAGCTTTCTTT
abundance: NA
d_gene: TRBD1
j_gene: TRBJ1-1
v_gene: TRBV9

CDR3aa: CASSPSVRGFYEQYF
CDR3nt: TGTGCCAGCAGCCCCTCGGTGCGGGGGTTCTACGAGCAGTACTTC
abundance: once
d_gene: TRBD2
j_gene: TRBJ2-7
v_gene: TRBV4-2

CDR3aa: CASSLDGRDMGSYTGELFF
CDR3nt: TGTGCCAGCAGCTTAGATGGTAGGGACATGGGAAGTTACACCGGGGAGCTGTTTTTT
abundance: NA
d_gene: NA
j_gene: TRBJ2-2
v_gene: TRBV7-6

CDR3aa: CASSQRYDRVSYEQYF
CDR3nt: TGTGCCAGCAGCCAACGTTATGACAGGGTCTCCTACGAGCAGTACTTC
abundance: NA
d_gene: TRBD1
j_gene: TRBJ2-7
v_gene: TRBV14

CDR3aa: CASSKGGRVYGYTF
CDR3nt: TGTGCCAGCAGCAAAGGCGGCAGGGTATATGGCTACACCTTC
abundance: NA
d_gene: NA
j_gene: TRBJ1-2
v_gene: TRBV21-1

CDR3aa: CASSGHEQFF
CDR3nt: TGTGCCAGCAGTGGGCATGAGCAGTTCTTC
abundance: NA
d_gene: NA
j_gene: TRBJ2-1
v_gene: TRBV2

CDR3aa: CAWSPQNTGELFF
CDR3nt: TGTGCCTGGAGCCCCCAGAACACCGGGGAGCTGTTTTTT
abundance: NA
d_gene: NA
j_gene: TRBJ2-2
v_gene: TRBV30

CDR3aa: CSVKRRERVPHTDTQYF
CDR3nt: TGCAGCGTGAAAAGGCGGGAGAGGGTACCCCACACAGATACGCAGTATTTT
abundance: NA
d_gene: TRBD2
j_gene: TRBJ2-3
v_gene: TRBV29-1

CDR3aa: CASSEWLAGDYGYTF
CDR3nt: TGTGCCAGCAGTGAATGGTTGGCAGGGGACTATGGCTACACCTTC
abundance: NA
d_gene: NA
j_gene: TRBJ1-2
v_gene: TRBV2

CDR3aa: CASLSTPDTDTQYF
CDR3nt: TGTGCCAGTCTTAGTACTCCCGACACAGATACGCAGTATTTT
abundance: NA
d_gene: NA
j_gene: TRBJ2-3
v_gene: TRBV25-1

CDR3aa: CATSSQGNLPNYGYTF
CDR3nt: TGTGCCACCAGCTCTCAGGGGAATCTTCCTAACTATGGCTACACCTTC
abundance: NA
d_gene: NA
j_gene: TRBJ1-2
v_gene: TRBV15

CDR3aa: CASSRQAGGIHEQFF
CDR3nt: TGTGCCAGCAGCCGACAAGCGGGAGGAATCCATGAGCAGTTCTTC
abundance: NA
d_gene: TRBD2
j_gene: TRBJ2-1
v_gene: TRBV6-1

CDR3aa: CASSPKLADGANVLTF
CDR3nt: TGTGCCAGCAGCCCCAAACTAGCGGATGGGGCCAACGTCCTGACTTTC
abundance: NA
d_gene: TRBD2
j_gene: TRBJ2-6
v_gene: TRBV7-9

CDR3aa: CASTPTGGFSGNTIYF
CDR3nt: TGTGCCAGCACTCCAACAGGGGGGTTCTCTGGAAACACCATATATTTT
abundance: few
d_gene: TRBD1
j_gene: TRBJ1-3
v_gene: TRBV28